This record covers a single TCR beta chain. This sample was taken from a study of control samples from healthy donors and cancer patients. TCRdb's table, derived via immunoSEQ multiplex PCR, lists solely in-frame clones and lacks some. The sample holds over 150,000 clones, 95% to 96% seen once. J was trimmed by 1 base and V by 9 bases; bases with no gene match: 5. Germline CDR1 reads MGHDK; CDR2 reads SYGVNS. This CDR3 region has 14 residues. The chain uses TRBV25-1 and TRBJ2-3; 9 bases are shared with TRBD2. What was sequenced was blood. This TCR derives from a woman younger than 45 in good health. The CDR3 DNA reads TGTGCCAGTAAAAAGCGGGGGGGCACAGATACGCAGTATTTT. Protein product: CASKKRGGTDTQYF. Full variable domain (rest looked up from reference TRBV25-1 and TRBJ2-3): EADIYQTPRYLVIGTGKKITLECSQTMGHDKMYWYQQDPGMELHLIHYSYGVNSTEKGDLSSESTVSRIRTEHFPLTLESARPSHTSQYLCASKKRGGTDTQYFGPGTRLTVL.